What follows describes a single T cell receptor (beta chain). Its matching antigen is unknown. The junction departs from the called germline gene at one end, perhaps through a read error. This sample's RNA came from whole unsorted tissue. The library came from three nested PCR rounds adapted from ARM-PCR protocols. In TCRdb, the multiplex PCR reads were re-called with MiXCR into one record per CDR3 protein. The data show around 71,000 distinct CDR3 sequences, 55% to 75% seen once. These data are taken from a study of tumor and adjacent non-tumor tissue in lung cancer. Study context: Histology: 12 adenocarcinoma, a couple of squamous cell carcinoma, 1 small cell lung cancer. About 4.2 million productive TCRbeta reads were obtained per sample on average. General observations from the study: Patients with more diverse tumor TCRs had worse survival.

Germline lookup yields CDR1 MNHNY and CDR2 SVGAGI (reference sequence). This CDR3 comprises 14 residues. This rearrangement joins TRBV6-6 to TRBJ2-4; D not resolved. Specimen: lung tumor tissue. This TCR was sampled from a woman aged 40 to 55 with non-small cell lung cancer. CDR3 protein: CASSPDSTKNIHYF. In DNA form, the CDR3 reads TGTGCCAGTAGCCCAGACTCGACCAAAAACATTCATTACTTC.